This T cell receptor beta chain was observed in a study of shared clonotypes between healthy human individuals. This CDR3 is 15 amino acids long. The V segment lost 5 bases and the J segment 0 bases; nucleotides outside the gene matches: 3. From germline, CDR1 is SGHDT and CDR2 YYEEEE. Cells designated naive CD8 were CD45RO-negative and were positively selected for CCR7, with terminally differentiated effector memory CD45RA+ cells excluded. The data were produced by immunoSEQ multiplex PCR, yet TCRdb's version contains in-frame clones alone and is incomplete. The sample holds approximately 740,000 clones, about 91% seen once. This clone occurred once.

The origin of this receptor is a young man in good health. Sequencing was carried out using naive CD8+ T cells sorted from blood. The V gene is TRBV5-6, the J gene TRBJ2-1; TRBD2 matches 9 bases. CDR3 nucleotide sequence: TGTGCCAGCAGACGGGGACTAGCCTCCTACAATGAGCAGTTCTTC. It translates to CASRRGLASYNEQFF.